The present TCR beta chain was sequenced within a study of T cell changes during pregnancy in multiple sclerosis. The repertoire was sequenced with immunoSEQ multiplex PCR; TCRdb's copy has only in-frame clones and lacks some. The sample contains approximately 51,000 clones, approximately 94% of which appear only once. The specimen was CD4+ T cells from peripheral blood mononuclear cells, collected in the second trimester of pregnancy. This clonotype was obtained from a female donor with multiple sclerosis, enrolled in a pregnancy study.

CDR3 amino acids: CASSDQGQGRETQYF. In nucleotides, the CDR3 is TGTGCCAGCAGTGACCAGGGACAGGGGAGGGAGACCCAGTACTTC. This sequence joins TRBV2 and TRBJ2-5; TRBD1 matches at 10 bases. This CDR3 has 15 amino acids. CDR1 is SNHLY, CDR2 FYNNEI, per germline. V shed 3 bases and J 5 bases; nucleotides not matched to a gene: 6.